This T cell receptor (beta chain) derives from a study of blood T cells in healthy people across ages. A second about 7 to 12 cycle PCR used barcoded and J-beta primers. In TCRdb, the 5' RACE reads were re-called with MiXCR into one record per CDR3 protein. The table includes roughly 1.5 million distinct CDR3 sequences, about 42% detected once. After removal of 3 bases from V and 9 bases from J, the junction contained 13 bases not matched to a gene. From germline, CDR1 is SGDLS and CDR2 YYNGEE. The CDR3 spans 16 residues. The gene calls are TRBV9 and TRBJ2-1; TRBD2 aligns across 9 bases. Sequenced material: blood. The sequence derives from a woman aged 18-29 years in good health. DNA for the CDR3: TGTGCCAGCAGCGGGCGGGGGGGACCTTGGGGAGGTGAGCAGTTCTTC. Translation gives CASSGRGGPWGGEQFF.